This T cell receptor (beta chain) was obtained from a study of blood T cells in healthy people across ages. Study results and limitations: Researchers deemed the diversity estimates from one million T cells underestimates.

In regard to this clonotype: Its cognate antigen is unknown.

A minimum of 7 million PBMCs was isolated per sample. The V end was cut by 0 bases, the J end by 10 bases, with 13 bases between. Germline loops: CDR1 LGHNA, CDR2 YSLEER. This CDR3 comprises 13 residues. Through a sample-barcoded 5' primer and a J-beta primer mix, a second PCR was run for roughly 7 to 11 cycles. TCRdb recomputed calls from the 5' RACE reads with MiXCR, one row per CDR3 protein. The sample lists 1,800,000 or so distinct CDR3 sequences; roughly two fifths were seen once. This sequence originates from a human donor in good health. The genes are TRBV4-3 and TRBJ2-7; weak D call: TRBD1 (6 bases). The sequenced sample consisted of blood. The chain's CDR3 is CASSQDTGRTQYF. CDR3 in DNA: TGCGCCAGCAGCCAAGATACAGGGAGAACCCAGTACTTC.